Presented here are 14 T cell receptor beta chains from one specimen sequenced in a study of blood T cell repertoires in COVID-19. TCRdb's copy holds only in-frame clones and misses some; the assay was immunoSEQ multiplex PCR. The sample yields 150,000 or so clones, 81% seen once. Source material: peripheral blood. The origin of the receptors is a human donor with acute or convalescent COVID-19. The donor label of this sample is uncertain.

This clone was seen just once. The rearrangement joins TRBV24-1 to TRBJ2-1; possibly TRBD2 for D (6 bases). Germline loops: CDR1 KGHDR, CDR2 SFDVKD. This CDR3 has 13 amino acids. V was cut by 6 bases and J by 9 bases, with 14 bases left in between. The DNA for the CDR3 is TGTGCCACCAGTCGGGAGATTGAGGGTGAGCAGTTCTTC. As protein: CATSREIEGEQFF.

This clone has only one observation. The CDR3 coding sequence is TGTGCCACCAGAAAAAAAGGGGGCGGAGATACGCAGTATTTT. It codes for CATRKKGGGDTQYF. This chain links TRBV24-1 with TRBJ2-3; TRBD1 agrees at 7 bases. The CDR3 length is 14 residues. Germline V lookup: CDR1 KGHDR, CDR2 SFDVKD. The ends lost 7 bases at V and 5 bases at J; junction bases unmatched: 8.

The count of this clone is one. The chain uses TRBV12-3 or TRBV12-4 and TRBJ1-5, with D perhaps matching TRBD1 (5 bases). The CDR3 sequence is 13 residues long. The germline V and J ends were trimmed by 5 bases and 2 bases, with 7 bases remaining between them. The CDR3 protein is CASSRGGNQPQHF. CDR3 nucleotides: TGTGCCAGCAGTAGGGGTGGCAATCAGCCCCAGCATTTT.

The chain has TRBV5-4 and TRBJ1-1; D call uncertain. CDR1 is SGHNT and CDR2 is YYREEE in the germline V gene (reference sequence). The CDR3 is 15 residues long. Between the trimmed V and J ends, which lost 2 bases and 0 bases, there was a span of 11 bases. CDR3 region: CASSFSPMMNTEAFF. The CDR3, as DNA: TGTGCCAGCAGCTTTAGCCCAATGATGAACACTGAAGCTTTCTTT. Combining the CDR3 with reference TRBV5-4 and TRBJ1-1 gives the whole variable domain ETGVTQSPTHLIKTRGQQVTLRCSSQSGHNTVSWYQQALGQGPQFIFQYYREEENGRGNFPPRFSGLQFPNYSSELNVNALELDDSALYLCASSFSPMMNTEAFFGQGTRLTVV.

The chain employs TRBV5-1 and TRBJ1-1, with 8 bases fitting TRBD1. The J segment lost 0 bases and the V segment lost 4 bases, leaving 5 bases of the junction unmatched. Germline loops: CDR1 SGHRS, CDR2 YFSETQ. The CDR3 sequence is 15 residues long. DNA for the CDR3: TGCGCCAGCAGCCCGGACAGGGTCATGAACACTGAAGCTTTCTTT. Translation: CASSPDRVMNTEAFF.

The chain uses TRBV10-1 and TRBJ2-7; D gene uncertain. This CDR3 contains 13 residues. CDR1 WNHNN and CDR2 SYGVQD come from the germline V gene (reference sequence). Trimming pared 0 bases from V and 3 bases from J, leaving 6 bases between. CDR3 coding DNA: TGCGCCAGCAGTGAGTCCTTAATCTACGAGCAGTACTTC. Encoded protein: CASSESLIYEQYF.

The chain joins TRBV12-3 or TRBV12-4 to TRBJ1-2; D is uncertain. The CDR3 spans 13 residues. Trimming removed 2 bases at V and 7 bases at J, with 11 bases between. The CDR3 region is CASSLNEVPGYTF. In DNA, the CDR3 is TGTGCCAGCAGTTTAAACGAGGTACCTGGCTACACCTTC.

This chain uses TRBV5-5 with TRBJ1-1; a weak D match, TRBD1 (5 bases). Germline assignment: CDR1 SGHKS and CDR2 YYEKEE (reference sequence). Trimming pared 0 bases from V and 5 bases from J, leaving 5 bases between. This CDR3 has 12 amino acids. CDR3 sequence reads: CASSLGQTEAFF. The CDR3 bases are TGTGCCAGCAGCTTGGGACAGACTGAAGCTTTCTTT.

This rearrangement joins TRBV5-8 to TRBJ2-1, with D perhaps matching TRBD1 (5 bases). Germline V lookup: CDR1 SGHTS, CDR2 YDEGEE. CDR3 length: 11 residues. The germline V and J ends were trimmed by 2 bases and 9 bases, with 6 bases remaining between them. The CDR3 region has the DNA TGTGCCAGCAGCTTTAGGGGTGAGCAGTTCTTC. Amino acid sequence: CASSFRGEQFF. The entire variable domain, with the rest obtained from reference TRBV5-8 and TRBJ2-1, is as follows: EAGVTQSPTHLIKTRGQQATLRCSPISGHTSVYWYQQALGLGLQFLLWYDEGEERNRGNFPPRFSGRQFPNYSSELNVNALELEDSALYLCASSFRGEQFFGPGTRLTVL.

The DNA for the CDR3 is TGTGCCAGCAGCCCGAGCGGGGGGCCCTACAATGAGCAGTTCTTC. Protein sequence: CASSPSGGPYNEQFF. V and J are TRBV9 and TRBJ2-1; the match to TRBD2 covers 9 bases. The CDR3 is 15 residues long. From germline, CDR1 is SGDLS and CDR2 YYNGEE. The J segment lost 2 bases and the V segment lost 4 bases, leaving 4 bases of the junction unmatched.

This chain connects TRBV29-1 to TRBJ2-5, with TRBD2 as a possible D gene (7 bases). The germline gives CDR1 SQVTM, CDR2 ANQGSEA. V lost 1 base to trimming and J lost 3 bases, with 15 bases between them. The CDR3 consists of 15 residues. As DNA, the CDR3 is TGCAGCGTTGAAGCGTGGGAGGGGGTGGAAGAGACCCAGTACTTC. Protein sequence: CSVEAWEGVEETQYF.

In its sample, this clone was seen once. The gene calls are TRBV6-5 and TRBJ1-6, with 9 bases lining up with TRBD1. V lost 7 bases to trimming and J lost 9 bases; unmatched junction nucleotides: 7. Germline CDR1 MNHEY, CDR2 SVGAGI. The CDR3 is 14 amino acids. The DNA for the CDR3 is TGTGCCAGCACCCAGAGACAGGGGGTTTCACCCCTCCACTTT. The encoded protein is CASTQRQGVSPLHF.

The chain links TRBV2 to TRBJ2-1; D is possibly TRBD1 (5 bases). The V end lost 8 bases, the J end lost 8 bases, and 10 bases lay between the germline ends. CDR3 length equals 11 residues. CDR1 is SNHLY and CDR2 is FYNNEI in the germline V gene. CDR3 sequence: CASSEGDEQFF. The CDR3 region has the DNA TGTGCCAGCTCCGAAGGGGATGAGCAGTTCTTC.

This chain links TRBV30 with TRBJ1-2; D might be TRBD1 (5 bases). The CDR3 is 12 residues long. Germline CDR1 GTSNPN, CDR2 SVGIG (reference sequence). Trimming removed 4 bases at V and 8 bases at J, with 14 bases between. CDR3 sequence (DNA): TGTGCCTGGACTCACTCAAGGGGCGGCTACACCTTC. It encodes CAWTHSRGGYTF.